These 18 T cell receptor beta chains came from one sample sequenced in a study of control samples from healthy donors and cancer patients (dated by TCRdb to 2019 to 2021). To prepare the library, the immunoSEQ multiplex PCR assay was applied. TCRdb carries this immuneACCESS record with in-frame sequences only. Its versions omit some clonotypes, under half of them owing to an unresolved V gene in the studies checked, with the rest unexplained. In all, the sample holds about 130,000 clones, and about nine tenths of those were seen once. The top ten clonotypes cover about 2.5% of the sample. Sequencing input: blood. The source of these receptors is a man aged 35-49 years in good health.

The CDR3 region is CASSVTGVAEKLFF. The CDR3 DNA is TGTGCCAGCAGCGTTACAGGGGTAGCTGAAAAACTGTTTTTT. The chain links TRBV5-6 to TRBJ1-4; 7 nucleotides align to TRBD1. Per germline, CDR1 SGHDT and CDR2 YYEEEE. There are 14 residues in the CDR3. Trimming at V came to 4 bases and at J to 7 bases, leaving 7 bases not matched to a gene.

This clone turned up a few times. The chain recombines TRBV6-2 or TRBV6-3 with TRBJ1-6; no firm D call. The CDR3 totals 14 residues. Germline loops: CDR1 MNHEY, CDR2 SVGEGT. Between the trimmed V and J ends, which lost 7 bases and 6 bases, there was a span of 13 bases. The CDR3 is CASTPLSGNSPLHF. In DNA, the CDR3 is TGTGCCAGCACCCCTCTCTCGGGTAATTCACCCCTCCACTTT.

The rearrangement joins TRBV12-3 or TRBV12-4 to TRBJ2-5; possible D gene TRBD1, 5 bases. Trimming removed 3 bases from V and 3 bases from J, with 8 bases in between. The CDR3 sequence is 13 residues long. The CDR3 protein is CASSFDSEETQYF. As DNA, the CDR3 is TGTGCCAGCAGTTTCGACAGCGAAGAGACCCAGTACTTC.

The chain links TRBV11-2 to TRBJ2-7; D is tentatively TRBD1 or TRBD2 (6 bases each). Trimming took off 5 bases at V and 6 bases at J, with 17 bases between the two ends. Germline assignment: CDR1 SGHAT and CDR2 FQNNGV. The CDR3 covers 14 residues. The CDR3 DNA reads TGTGCCAGCAGCCCCGCCGGGGGCCGTAGCGAGCAGTACTTC. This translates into CASSPAGGRSEQYF. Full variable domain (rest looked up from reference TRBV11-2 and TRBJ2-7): EAGVAQSPRYKIIEKRQSVAFWCNPISGHATLYWYQQILGQGPKLLIQFQNNGVVDDSQLPKDRFSAERLKGVDSTLKIQPAKLEDSAVYLCASSPAGGRSEQYFGPGTRLTVT.

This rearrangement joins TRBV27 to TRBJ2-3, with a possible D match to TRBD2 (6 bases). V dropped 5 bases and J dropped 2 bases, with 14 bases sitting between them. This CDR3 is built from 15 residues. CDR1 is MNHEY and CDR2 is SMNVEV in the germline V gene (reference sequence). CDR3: CASSERERATDTQYF. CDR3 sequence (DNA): TGTGCCAGCAGTGAGAGAGAGCGGGCCACAGATACGCAGTATTTT.

CDR3 residues: CASSRGESPLHF. The CDR3 coding sequence is TGTGCCAGCAGCAGAGGGGAATCACCCCTCCACTTT. V and J are TRBV7-9 and TRBJ1-6; D possibly corresponds to TRBD1 (5 bases). The CDR3 totals 12 residues. The V end lost 5 bases, the J end lost 10 bases, and 9 bases lay between the germline ends. Germline CDR1 and CDR2: SEHNR and FQNEAQ (reference sequence).

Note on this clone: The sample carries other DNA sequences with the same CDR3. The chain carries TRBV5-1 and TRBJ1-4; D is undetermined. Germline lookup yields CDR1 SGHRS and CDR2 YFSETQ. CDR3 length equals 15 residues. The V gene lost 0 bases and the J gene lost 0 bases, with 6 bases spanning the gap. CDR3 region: CASSLGQTTNEKLFF. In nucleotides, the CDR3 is TGCGCCAGCAGCTTGGGGCAGACAACTAATGAAAAACTGTTTTTT.

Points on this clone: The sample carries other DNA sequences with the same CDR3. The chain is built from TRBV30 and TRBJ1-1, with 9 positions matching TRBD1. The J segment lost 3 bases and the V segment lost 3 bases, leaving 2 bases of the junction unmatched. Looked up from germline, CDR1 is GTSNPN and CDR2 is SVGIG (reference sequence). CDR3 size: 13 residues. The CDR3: CAWSGQGYTEAFF. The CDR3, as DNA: TGTGCCTGGAGCGGACAGGGGTACACTGAAGCTTTCTTT. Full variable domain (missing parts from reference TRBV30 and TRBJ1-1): SQTIHQWPATLVQPVGSPLSLECTVEGTSNPNLYWYRQAAGRGLQLLFYSVGIGQISSEVPQNLSASRPQDRQFILSSKKLLLSDSGFYLCAWSGQGYTEAFFGQGTRLTVV.

CDR3 coding DNA: TGTGCCAGCAGCTTTCGGGGACAGGGGATTAGTCGCAATGAGCAGTTCTTC. Protein product: CASSFRGQGISRNEQFF. The V call is TRBV5-5, the J call TRBJ2-1; 10 nucleotides agree with TRBD1. This CDR3 region has 17 residues. Germline-derived CDR1 and CDR2 are SGHKS and YYEKEE (reference sequence). V lost 2 bases and J lost 6; bases outside the gene matches: 11.

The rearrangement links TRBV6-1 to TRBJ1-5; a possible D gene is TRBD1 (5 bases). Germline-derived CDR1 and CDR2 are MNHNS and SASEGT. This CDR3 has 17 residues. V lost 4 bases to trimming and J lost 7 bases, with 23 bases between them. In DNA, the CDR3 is TGTGCCAGCAGTGTGTCGGCGGGGGGACGGGGGGACCAGCCCCAGCATTTT. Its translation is CASSVSAGGRGDQPQHF.

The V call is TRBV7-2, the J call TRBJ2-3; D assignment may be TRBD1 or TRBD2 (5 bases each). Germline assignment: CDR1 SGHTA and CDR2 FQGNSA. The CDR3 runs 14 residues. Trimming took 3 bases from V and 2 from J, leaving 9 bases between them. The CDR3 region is CASSLGPITDTQYF. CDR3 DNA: TGTGCCAGCAGCTTGGGACCCATCACAGATACGCAGTATTTT.

The CDR3 here is CAISDNRRNQPQHF. The CDR3 DNA reads as TGTGCCATCTCAGACAACAGGCGCAATCAGCCCCAGCATTTT. The rearrangement uses TRBV19 and TRBJ1-5; D possibly corresponds to TRBD1 (5 bases). The CDR3 runs 14 residues. The germline V gene has CDR1 LNHDA and CDR2 SQIVND (reference sequence). Deletions cut 10 bases from V and 2 bases from J, with 15 bases between.

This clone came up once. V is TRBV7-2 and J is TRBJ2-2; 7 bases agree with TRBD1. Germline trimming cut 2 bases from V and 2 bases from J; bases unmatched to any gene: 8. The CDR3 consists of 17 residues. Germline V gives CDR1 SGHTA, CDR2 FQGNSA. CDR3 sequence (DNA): TGTGCCAGCAGCTTAAGCCCTACAGGGGTCAACACCGGGGAGCTGTTTTTT. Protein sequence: CASSLSPTGVNTGELFF.

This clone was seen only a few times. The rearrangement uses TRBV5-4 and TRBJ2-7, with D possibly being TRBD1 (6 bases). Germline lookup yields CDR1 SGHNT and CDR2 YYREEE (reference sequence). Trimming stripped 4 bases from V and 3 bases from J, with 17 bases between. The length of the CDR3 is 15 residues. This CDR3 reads CASSQTGTSNYEQYF. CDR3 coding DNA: TGTGCCAGCAGCCAGACCGGGACATCAAACTACGAGCAGTACTTC. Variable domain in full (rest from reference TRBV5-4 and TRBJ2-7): ETGVTQSPTHLIKTRGQQVTLRCSSQSGHNTVSWYQQALGQGPQFIFQYYREEENGRGNFPPRFSGLQFPNYSSELNVNALELDDSALYLCASSQTGTSNYEQYFGPGTRLTVT.

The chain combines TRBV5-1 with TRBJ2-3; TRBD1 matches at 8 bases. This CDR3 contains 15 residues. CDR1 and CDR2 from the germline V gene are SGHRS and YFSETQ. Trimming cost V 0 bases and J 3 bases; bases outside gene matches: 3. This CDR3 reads CASSLDRGSTDTQYF. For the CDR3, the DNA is TGCGCCAGCAGCTTGGACAGGGGGTCGACAGATACGCAGTATTTT. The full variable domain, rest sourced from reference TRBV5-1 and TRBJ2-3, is KAGVTQTPRYLIKTRGQQVTLSCSPISGHRSVSWYQQTPGQGLQFLFEYFSETQRNKGNFPGRFSGRQFSNSRSEMNVSTLELGDSALYLCASSLDRGSTDTQYFGPGTRLTVL.

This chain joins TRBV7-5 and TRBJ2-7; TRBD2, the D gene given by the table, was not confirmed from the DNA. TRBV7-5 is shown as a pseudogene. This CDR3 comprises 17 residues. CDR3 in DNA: TGTGCCAGAAGCTTAGCGAAAGCTAGCGGGGGGGTCTACGAGCAGTACTTC. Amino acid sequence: CARSLAKASGGVYEQYF.

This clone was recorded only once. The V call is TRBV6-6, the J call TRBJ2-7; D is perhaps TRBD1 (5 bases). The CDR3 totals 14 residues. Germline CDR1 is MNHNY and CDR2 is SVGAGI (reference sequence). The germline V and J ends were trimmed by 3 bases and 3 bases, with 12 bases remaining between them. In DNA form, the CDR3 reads TGTGCCAGCAGTTATTTGGACACGCTCTACGAGCAGTACTTC. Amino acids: CASSYLDTLYEQYF.

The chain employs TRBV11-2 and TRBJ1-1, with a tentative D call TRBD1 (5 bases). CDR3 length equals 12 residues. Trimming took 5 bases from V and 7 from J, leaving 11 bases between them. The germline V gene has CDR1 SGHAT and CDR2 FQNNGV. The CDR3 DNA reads TGTGCCAGCAGCCCCCTAGGGGTTGAAGCTTTCTTT. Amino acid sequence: CASSPLGVEAFF. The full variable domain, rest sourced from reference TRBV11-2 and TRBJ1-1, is EAGVAQSPRYKIIEKRQSVAFWCNPISGHATLYWYQQILGQGPKLLIQFQNNGVVDDSQLPKDRFSAERLKGVDSTLKIQPAKLEDSAVYLCASSPLGVEAFFGQGTRLTVV.